A single sample is the source of the 15 T cell receptor beta chains below, sequenced in a study of OX40 agonist ivuxolimab in advanced cancers. The data were produced by immunoSEQ multiplex PCR, yet TCRdb's version contains in-frame clones alone and is incomplete. Found here are 85,000 to 130,000 clones, 90% of them singletons; the top ten hold 0.48%. Sequenced here: CD4+ or CD8+ T cells sorted from blood, sampled in a trial of the OX40 agonist ivuxolimab. The source of these receptors is an adult with an advanced solid tumor such as melanoma, head and neck, liver or kidney cancer.

This clone came up a few times. The V gene is TRBV4-1, the J gene TRBJ1-6; TRBD1 is a possible D gene (5 bases). The V gene's germline CDR1 is MGHRA and CDR2 YSYEKL. V shed 4 bases and J shed 5 bases, with 12 bases lying between them. The CDR3 runs 15 residues. CDR3 protein: CASSRQTENNSPLHF. The CDR3 DNA sequence: TGCGCCAGCAGCCGACAGACAGAGAATAATTCACCCCTCCACTTT.

This sequence joins TRBV30 and TRBJ1-2, with a possible D match to TRBD1 (5 bases). Germline V gene lookup returns CDR1 GTSNPN and CDR2 SVGIG (reference sequence). The ends were cut back, 4 bases at V and 4 bases at J, with 13 bases in the middle. The CDR3 is 13 residues long. CDR3 in amino acids: CAWIPQGGYGYTF. CDR3 nucleotides: TGTGCCTGGATCCCCCAGGGCGGCTATGGCTACACCTTC.

V is TRBV9 and J is TRBJ2-1; D is undetermined. Germline V gene sequence: CDR1 SGDLS, CDR2 YYNGEE. V lost 4 bases, J lost 0 bases, and 11 bases lay in between. The CDR3 is 15 amino acids. CDR3 loop: CASSTTESSYNEQFF. The CDR3 region has the DNA TGTGCCAGCAGCACGACGGAGAGCTCCTACAATGAGCAGTTCTTC.

V is TRBV5-1 and J is TRBJ2-7, with TRBD1 matching over 7 bases. The ends lost 2 bases at V and 0 bases at J; junction bases unmatched: 5. The CDR3 is 15 residues long. The V gene's germline CDR1 is SGHRS and CDR2 YFSETQ. The CDR3 sequence is CASSLGQENSYEQYF. The DNA of the CDR3 is TGCGCCAGCAGCTTAGGACAGGAAAACTCCTACGAGCAGTACTTC.

V gene TRBV28 combines with J gene TRBJ2-1; D uncertain. The CDR3 length is 14 residues. The V gene's germline CDR1 is MDHEN and CDR2 SYDVKM. The V and J ends lost 4 bases and 2 bases respectively, with 9 bases between them. The CDR3 DNA follows: TGTGCCAGCAGTTACGGGCCTACCTACAATGAGCAGTTCTTC. Encoded protein: CASSYGPTYNEQFF.

The chain combines TRBV12-5 with TRBJ2-3; D possibly corresponds to TRBD1 (5 bases). V shed 1 base and J shed 6 bases, with 8 bases lying between them. Germline loops: CDR1 LGHNT, CDR2 FRNRAP. The CDR3 totals 13 residues. CDR3: CASGLAQGDTQYF. Here the CDR3 DNA reads TGTGCTAGTGGTTTGGCCCAGGGTGATACGCAGTATTTT.

In nucleotides, the CDR3 is TGTGCCTGGAGGGGCAGGGGAGGCAATCAGCCCCAGCATTTT. Its translation: CAWRGRGGNQPQHF. V and J are TRBV30 and TRBJ1-5, with D possibly matching TRBD1 (6 bases). This CDR3 contains 14 residues. Germline CDR1 and CDR2: GTSNPN and SVGIG (reference sequence). The V end lost 3 bases, the J end lost 2 bases, and 11 bases lay between the germline ends. Together with reference TRBV30 and TRBJ1-5, the CDR3 gives the full variable domain: SQTIHQWPATLVQPVGSPLSLECTVEGTSNPNLYWYRQAAGRGLQLLFYSVGIGQISSEVPQNLSASRPQDRQFILSSKKLLLSDSGFYLCAWRGRGGNQPQHFGDGTRLSIL.

The V gene is TRBV9, the J gene TRBJ2-1, with 9 bases identical to TRBD1. The germline CDR1 and CDR2 sequences are SGDLS and YYNGEE. V lost 3 bases to trimming and J lost 6 bases; unmatched junction nucleotides: 7. The CDR3 has 15 amino acids. CDR3 sequence: CASSAGTGSSNEQFF. CDR3 nucleotides: TGTGCCAGCAGCGCGGGGACAGGGTCGAGCAATGAGCAGTTCTTC.

The chain uses TRBV11-2 and TRBJ2-1; 8 bases agree with TRBD2. The ends lost 5 bases at V and 8 bases at J; junction bases unmatched: 8. Germline CDR1 reads SGHAT; CDR2 reads FQNNGV. The CDR3 extends over 14 amino acids. The CDR3 DNA sequence: TGTGCCAGCAGCGGACTAGCTGTACGATATGAGCAGTTCTTC. It yields the protein CASSGLAVRYEQFF.

This rearrangement joins TRBV21-1 to TRBJ1-1; the table's TRBD1 call for D was not verified on the DNA. TRBV21-1 is termed a pseudogene. This CDR3 is built from 16 residues. Written as DNA, the CDR3 is TGTGCCAGCAGCTCCCCGAGGGGACAGGGGAACACTGAAGCTTTCTTT. Translation gives CASSSPRGQGNTEAFF.

This clone was observed a handful of times. J is TRBJ2-7 and V is TRBV5-6; unclear D gene. Per the germline V gene, CDR1 is SGHDT and CDR2 is YYEEEE. The ends were cut back, 3 bases at V and 0 bases at J, with 1 base in the middle. The CDR3 is made up of 11 amino acids. The CDR3 loop reads CASSSSYEQYF. The CDR3 DNA reads TGTGCCAGCAGCTCCTCCTACGAGCAGTACTTC.

The V and J genes are TRBV28 and TRBJ2-3; TRBD2 matches 11 bases. Germline CDR1 reads MDHEN; CDR2 reads SYDVKM. V trimming: 5 bases; J trimming: 3 bases; junction bases outside the gene matches: 7. The length of the CDR3 is 16 residues. CDR3 in amino acids: CASSQVAGGPTDTQYF. The CDR3 nucleotides read TGTGCCAGCAGTCAAGTAGCGGGGGGGCCGACAGATACGCAGTATTTT.

This clone has only a few counts. The rearrangement uses TRBV6-1 and TRBJ1-1; possibly TRBD1 for D (6 bases). The CDR3 is made up of 13 amino acids. The ends were cut back, 10 bases at V and 0 bases at J, with 12 bases in the middle. In germline, CDR1 is MNHNS, CDR2 SASEGT. CDR3 nucleotides: TGTGCCACAGGGGTTCACATGAACACTGAAGCTTTCTTT. Translating it yields CATGVHMNTEAFF.

The genes are TRBV2 and TRBJ2-3; D may be TRBD1 (5 bases). Between the trimmed V and J ends, which lost 10 bases and 5 bases, there was a span of 16 bases. Germline lookup yields CDR1 SNHLY and CDR2 FYNNEI. The CDR3 consists of 13 residues. CDR3 coding DNA: TGTGCCACCTCCAGGGCCTTTGAAGATACGCAGTATTTT. Its protein product is CATSRAFEDTQYF.

The V call is TRBV2, the J call TRBJ2-6; D is undetermined. V was clipped by 4 bases and J by 0 bases, with 7 bases between them. The germline CDR1 and CDR2 sequences are SNHLY and FYNNEI. The CDR3 consists of 15 residues. CDR3 sequence: CASSGSFSGANVLTF. For the CDR3, the DNA is TGTGCCAGCAGTGGGTCCTTCTCTGGGGCCAACGTCCTGACTTTC.